This T cell receptor (beta chain) was retrieved from a study of vaccination and CD4 T cells after COVID-19. With the Oncomine TCR Beta short-read assay, DNA from cultured CD4+ T cells was sequenced. TCRdb processed the PCR reads anew with MiXCR; each CDR3 protein has one entry. This sample has about 7,800 distinct CDR3 sequences, with roughly 36% found just once. The CDR3 is 16 residues long. Per germline, CDR1 SGDLS and CDR2 YYNGEE. The V and J ends lost 0 bases and 0 bases respectively, with 10 bases between them. The treatment is: 10-day PBMC culture with coronavirus spike peptide pools or control peptides (ViraFEST assay). An unexposed donor provided the CD4+ T cells, which were collected before the COVID-19 pandemic (2011-2018). About this clonotype itself: The antigen remains undetermined.

The source is a human donor in good health. The chain combines TRBV9 with TRBJ2-1, with D unresolved. Sequenced: CD4+ T cells from blood, cultured in vitro. The CDR3 reads CASSVAVTLSYNEQFF. The CDR3 DNA reads as TGTGCCAGCAGCGTAGCCGTTACGCTCTCCTACAATGAGCAGTTCTTC.